This TCR beta chain was recovered during a study of blood T cell repertoires in COVID-19. The V gene's germline CDR1 is KGHSH and CDR2 LQKENI. The CDR3 covers 14 residues. Trimming removed 0 bases at V and 5 bases at J, with 10 bases between. This table comes from immunoSEQ multiplex PCR, and its TCRdb copy is limited to in-frame clones, with some not included. The data show approximately 160,000 clones, approximately 85% seen once. The rearrangement links TRBV18 to TRBJ1-1; D is unclear. Sequenced: peripheral blood. This clonotype was sampled from a man aged 35 to 55 who had recovered from COVID-19. This chain's CDR3 is CASSPPLTGTEAFF. CDR3 bases: TGTGCCAGCTCACCACCGCTGACTGGGACTGAAGCTTTCTTT.